This TCR beta chain was found in a study of beta chain features in type 1 diabetes. Germline CDR1 reads SQVTM; CDR2 reads ANQGSEA. This CDR3 region has 13 residues. V lost 4 bases to trimming and J lost 7 bases; unmatched junction nucleotides: 9. This clone was seen a few times. A far more abundant clone sits one base away, making this likely a read error. Expressed TCRB transcripts were sequenced, since all the RNA that had been isolated was reverse transcribed. The repertoire was sequenced with immunoSEQ multiplex PCR; TCRdb's copy has only in-frame clones and lacks some. The repertoire holds some 150,000 clones, with 11% as singletons.

Sequenced sample: central memory CD4+ T cells from blood. The TCR originated in a man between 18 and 29 years old in good health. The V call is TRBV29-1, the J call TRBJ2-7, with 8 nucleotides matching TRBD2. This CDR3 is CSVAPPGTREQYF. The CDR3 DNA reads as TGCAGCGTTGCCCCGCCAGGGACTAGGGAGCAGTACTTC.